This record covers a single TCR beta chain. Germline V gene sequence: CDR1 SGHTA, CDR2 FQGNSA. This CDR3 has 16 amino acids. The junction had 9 bases not matched to a gene; V was cut back by 1 base and J by 3 bases. TCRdb passed the PCR reads through MiXCR, listing each CDR3 protein once. The profile covers 9,500 to 15,000 distinct CDR3 sequences, with about 60% appearing a single time and about 30% taken by the ten largest. The sample originates from a study of tumor-infiltrating lymphocytes in oesophageal squamous cell carcinoma. Sequences were obtained from esophageal tumor tissue. V usage is TRBV7-2 and J usage is TRBJ2-7, with 7 bases lining up with TRBD1. This TCR was sampled from a female donor with esophageal squamous cell carcinoma. The CDR3 DNA sequence: TGTGCCAGCAGCTTAGGTGCCGAGACAGGGTTCTACGAGCAGTACTTC. This translates into CASSLGAETGFYEQYF.